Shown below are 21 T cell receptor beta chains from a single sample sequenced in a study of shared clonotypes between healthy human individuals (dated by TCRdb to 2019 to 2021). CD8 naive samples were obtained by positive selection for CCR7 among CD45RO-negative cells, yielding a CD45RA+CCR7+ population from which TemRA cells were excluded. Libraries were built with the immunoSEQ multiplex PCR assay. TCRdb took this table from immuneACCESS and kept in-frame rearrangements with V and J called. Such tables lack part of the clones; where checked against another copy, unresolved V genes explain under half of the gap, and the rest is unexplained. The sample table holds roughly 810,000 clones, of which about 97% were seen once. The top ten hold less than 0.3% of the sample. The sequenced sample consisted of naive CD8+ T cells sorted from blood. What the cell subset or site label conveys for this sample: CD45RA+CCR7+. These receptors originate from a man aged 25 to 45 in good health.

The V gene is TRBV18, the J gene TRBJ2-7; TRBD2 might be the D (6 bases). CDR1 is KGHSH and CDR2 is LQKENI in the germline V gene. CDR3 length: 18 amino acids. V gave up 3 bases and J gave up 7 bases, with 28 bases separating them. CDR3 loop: CASSPPTPLAGLPAEQYF. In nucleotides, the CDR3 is TGTGCCAGCTCACCCCCGACCCCGCTTGCGGGGCTCCCCGCGGAGCAGTACTTC.

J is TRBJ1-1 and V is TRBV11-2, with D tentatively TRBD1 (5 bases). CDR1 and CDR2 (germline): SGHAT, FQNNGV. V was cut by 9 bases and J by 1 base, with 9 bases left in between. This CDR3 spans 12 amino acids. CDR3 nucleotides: TGTGCCAGTGACCAGGGGAACACTGAAGCTTTCTTT. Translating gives CASDQGNTEAFF.

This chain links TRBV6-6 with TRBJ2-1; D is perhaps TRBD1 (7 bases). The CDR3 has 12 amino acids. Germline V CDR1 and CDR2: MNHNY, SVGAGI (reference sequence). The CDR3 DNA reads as TGTTCAACAGGGGAGGCCTACAATGAGCAGTTCTTC. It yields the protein CSTGEAYNEQFF.

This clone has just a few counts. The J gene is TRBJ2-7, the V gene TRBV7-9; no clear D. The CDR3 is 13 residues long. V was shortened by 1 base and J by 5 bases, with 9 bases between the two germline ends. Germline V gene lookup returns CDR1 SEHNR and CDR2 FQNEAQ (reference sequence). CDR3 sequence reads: CASSLVGKDEQYF. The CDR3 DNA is TGTGCCAGCAGCTTAGTGGGGAAAGACGAGCAGTACTTC.

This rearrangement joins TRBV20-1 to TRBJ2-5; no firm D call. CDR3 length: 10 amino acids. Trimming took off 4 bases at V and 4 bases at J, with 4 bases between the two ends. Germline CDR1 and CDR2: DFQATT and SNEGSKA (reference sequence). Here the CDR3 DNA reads TGCAGTGCTATATCAGAGACCCAGTACTTC. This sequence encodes CSAISETQYF.

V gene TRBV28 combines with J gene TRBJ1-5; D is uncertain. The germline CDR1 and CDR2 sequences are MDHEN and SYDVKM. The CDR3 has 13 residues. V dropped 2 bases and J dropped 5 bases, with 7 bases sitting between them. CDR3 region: CASSLILDQPQHF. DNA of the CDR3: TGTGCCAGCAGTTTAATTCTGGATCAGCCCCAGCATTTT.

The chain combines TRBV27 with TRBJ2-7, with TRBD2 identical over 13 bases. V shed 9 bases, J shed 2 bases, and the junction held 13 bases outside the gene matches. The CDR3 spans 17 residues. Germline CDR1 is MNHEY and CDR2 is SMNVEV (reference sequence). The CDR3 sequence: CARFPGLAGPPTYEQYF. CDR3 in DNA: TGTGCCAGGTTCCCGGGACTAGCGGGACCTCCTACCTACGAGCAGTACTTC.

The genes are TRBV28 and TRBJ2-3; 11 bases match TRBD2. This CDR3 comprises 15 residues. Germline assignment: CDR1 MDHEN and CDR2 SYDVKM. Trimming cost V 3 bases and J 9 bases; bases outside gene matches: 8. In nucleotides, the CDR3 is TGTGCCAGCAGTTTGATGGTAGCGGGAGGGGACACGCAGTATTTT. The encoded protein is CASSLMVAGGDTQYF.

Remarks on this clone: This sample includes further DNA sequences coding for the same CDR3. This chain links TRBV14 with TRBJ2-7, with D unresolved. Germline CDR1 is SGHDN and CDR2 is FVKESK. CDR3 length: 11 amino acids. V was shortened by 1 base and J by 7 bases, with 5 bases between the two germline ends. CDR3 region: CASSQGGEQYF. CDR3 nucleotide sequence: TGTGCCAGCAGCCAAGGTGGGGAGCAGTACTTC.

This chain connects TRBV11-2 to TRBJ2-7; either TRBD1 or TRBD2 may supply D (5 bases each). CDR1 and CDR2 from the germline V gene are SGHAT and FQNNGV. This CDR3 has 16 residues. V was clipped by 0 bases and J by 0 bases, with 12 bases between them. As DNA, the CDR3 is TGTGCCAGCAGCTTAGATCTGGGACGGAGCTCCTACGAGCAGTACTTC. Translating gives CASSLDLGRSSYEQYF. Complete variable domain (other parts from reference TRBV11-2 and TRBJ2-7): EAGVAQSPRYKIIEKRQSVAFWCNPISGHATLYWYQQILGQGPKLLIQFQNNGVVDDSQLPKDRFSAERLKGVDSTLKIQPAKLEDSAVYLCASSLDLGRSSYEQYFGPGTRLTVT.

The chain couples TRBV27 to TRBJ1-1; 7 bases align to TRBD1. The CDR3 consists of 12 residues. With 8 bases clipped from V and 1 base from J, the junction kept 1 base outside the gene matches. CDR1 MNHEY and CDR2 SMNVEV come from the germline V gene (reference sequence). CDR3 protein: CASGDRNTEAFF. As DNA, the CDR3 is TGTGCCAGCGGGGACAGGAACACTGAAGCTTTCTTT.

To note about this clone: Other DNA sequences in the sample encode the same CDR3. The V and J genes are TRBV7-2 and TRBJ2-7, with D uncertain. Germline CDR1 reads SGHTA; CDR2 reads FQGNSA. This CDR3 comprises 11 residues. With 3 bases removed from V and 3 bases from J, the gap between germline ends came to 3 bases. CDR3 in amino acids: CASSFSYEQYF. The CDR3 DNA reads TGTGCCAGCAGCTTTAGCTACGAGCAGTACTTC. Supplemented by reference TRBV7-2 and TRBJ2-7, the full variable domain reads GAGVSQSPSNKVTEKGKDVELRCDPISGHTALYWYRQSLGQGLEFLIYFQGNSAPDKSGLPSDRFSAERTGGSVSTLTIQRTQQEDSAVYLCASSFSYEQYFGPGTRLTVT.

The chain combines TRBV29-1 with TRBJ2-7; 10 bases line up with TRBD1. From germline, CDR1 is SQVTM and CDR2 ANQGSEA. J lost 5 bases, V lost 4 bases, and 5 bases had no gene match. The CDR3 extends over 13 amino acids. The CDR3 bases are TGCAGCGTTGTAGACAGGGGGCGTGACGAGCAGTACTTC. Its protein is CSVVDRGRDEQYF.

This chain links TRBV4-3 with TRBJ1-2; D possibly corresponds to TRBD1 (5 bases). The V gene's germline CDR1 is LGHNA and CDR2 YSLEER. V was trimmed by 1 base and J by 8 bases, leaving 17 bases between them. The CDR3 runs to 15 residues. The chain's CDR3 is CASSQGASGLDGYTF. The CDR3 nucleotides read TGCGCCAGCAGCCAAGGGGCTTCAGGGCTCGACGGCTACACCTTC.

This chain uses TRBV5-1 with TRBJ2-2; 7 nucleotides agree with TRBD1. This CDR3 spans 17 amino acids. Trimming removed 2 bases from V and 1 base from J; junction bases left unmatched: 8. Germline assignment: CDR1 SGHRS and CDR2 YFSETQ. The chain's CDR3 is CASSLPTGFENTGELFF. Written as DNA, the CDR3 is TGCGCCAGCAGCTTACCGACAGGGTTTGAGAACACCGGGGAGCTGTTTTTT.

CDR3 sequence (DNA): TGTGCCAGCAGTGGGGCTGGGACAGACTTCTCCTACAATGAGCAGTTCTTC. Its protein is CASSGAGTDFSYNEQFF. This sequence joins TRBV2 and TRBJ2-1; 7 nucleotides agree with TRBD1. The CDR3 is 17 residues long. V dropped 4 bases and J dropped 0; count of bases not matched to a gene: 9. Germline V CDR1 and CDR2: SNHLY, FYNNEI.

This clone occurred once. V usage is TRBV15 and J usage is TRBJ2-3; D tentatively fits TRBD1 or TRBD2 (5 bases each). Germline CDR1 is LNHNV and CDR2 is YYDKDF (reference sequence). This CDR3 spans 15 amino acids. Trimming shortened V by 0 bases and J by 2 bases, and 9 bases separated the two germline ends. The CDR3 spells CATSRERGHTDTQYF. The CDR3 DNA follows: TGTGCCACCAGCAGAGAGAGGGGTCACACAGATACGCAGTATTTT. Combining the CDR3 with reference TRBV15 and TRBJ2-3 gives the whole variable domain DAMVIQNPRYQVTQFGKPVTLSCSQTLNHNVMYWYQQKSSQAPKLLFHYYDKDFNNEADTPDNFQSRRPNTSFCFLDIRSPGLGDTAMYLCATSRERGHTDTQYFGPGTRLTVL.

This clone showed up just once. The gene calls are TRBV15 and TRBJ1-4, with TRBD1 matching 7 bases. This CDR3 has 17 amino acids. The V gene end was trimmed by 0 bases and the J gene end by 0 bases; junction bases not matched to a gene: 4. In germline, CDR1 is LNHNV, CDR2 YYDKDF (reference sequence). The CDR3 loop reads CATSRDQGTATNEKLFF. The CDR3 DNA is TGTGCCACCAGCAGAGATCAGGGGACAGCAACTAATGAAAAACTGTTTTTT.

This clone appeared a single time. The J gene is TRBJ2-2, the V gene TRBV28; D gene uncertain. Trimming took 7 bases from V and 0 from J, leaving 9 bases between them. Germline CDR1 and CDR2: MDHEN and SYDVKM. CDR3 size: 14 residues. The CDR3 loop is CASTGAPNTGELFF. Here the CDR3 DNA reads TGTGCCAGCACCGGAGCCCCGAACACCGGGGAGCTGTTTTTT. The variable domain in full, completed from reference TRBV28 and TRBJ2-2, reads DVKVTQSSRYLVKRTGEKVFLECVQDMDHENMFWYRQDPGLGLRLIYFSYDVKMKEKGDIPEGYSVSREKKERFSLILESASTNQTSMYLCASTGAPNTGELFFGEGSRLTVL.

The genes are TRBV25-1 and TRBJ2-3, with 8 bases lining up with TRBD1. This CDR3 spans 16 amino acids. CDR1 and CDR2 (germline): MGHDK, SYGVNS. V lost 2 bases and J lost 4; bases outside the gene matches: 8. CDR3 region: CASSEKPQGGPDTQYF. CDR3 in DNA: TGTGCCAGCAGTGAAAAACCACAGGGGGGCCCAGATACGCAGTATTTT.

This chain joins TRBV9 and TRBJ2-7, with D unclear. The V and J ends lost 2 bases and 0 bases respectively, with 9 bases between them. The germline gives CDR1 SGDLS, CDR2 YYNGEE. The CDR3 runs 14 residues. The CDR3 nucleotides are TGTGCCAGCAGCGTTGGCACCAACTCCTACGAGCAGTACTTC. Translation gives CASSVGTNSYEQYF.